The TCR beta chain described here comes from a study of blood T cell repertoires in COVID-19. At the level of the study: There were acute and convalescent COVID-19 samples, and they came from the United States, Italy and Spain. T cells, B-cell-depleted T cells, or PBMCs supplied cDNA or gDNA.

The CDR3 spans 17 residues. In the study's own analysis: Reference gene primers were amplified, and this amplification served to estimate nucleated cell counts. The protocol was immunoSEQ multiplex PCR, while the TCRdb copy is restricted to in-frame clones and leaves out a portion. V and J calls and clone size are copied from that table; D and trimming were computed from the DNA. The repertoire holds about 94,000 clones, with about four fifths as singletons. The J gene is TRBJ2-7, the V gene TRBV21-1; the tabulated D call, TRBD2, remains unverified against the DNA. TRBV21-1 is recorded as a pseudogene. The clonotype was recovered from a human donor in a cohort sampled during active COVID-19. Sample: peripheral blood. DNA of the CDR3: TGTGCCAGCAGCATTTCACAGGCGGGACTGATAACCTACGAGCAGTACTTC. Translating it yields CASSISQAGLITYEQYF.